These 29 T cell receptor beta chains share one sample of origin, sequenced in a study of CD8+ T cells in alopecia areata. Treatment in this sample: oral pan-JAK inhibitor, 5-10 mg twice daily. Following extraction, RNA underwent reverse transcription to cDNA, which served as the sequencing template. Produced via immunoSEQ multiplex PCR; TCRdb's table is partial and in-frame only. The table has 150,000 to 200,000 clones, more than 55% seen once. Here the sequenced sample was CD4+ T cells sorted from blood, taken around week 49, from a patient treated with tofacitinib. The receptors derive from a human donor with alopecia areata.

This sequence joins TRBV29-1 and TRBJ2-7; the match to TRBD1 covers 7 bases. Trimming at V came to 4 bases and at J to 6 bases, leaving 15 bases not matched to a gene. CDR1 SQVTM and CDR2 ANQGSEA come from the germline V gene. CDR3 length equals 15 residues. CDR3 DNA sequence: TGCAGCGTTGCCCCAACAGGGGTCGGCTTAAGCGAGCAGTACTTC. Its protein is CSVAPTGVGLSEQYF.

The chain is built from TRBV6-6 and TRBJ1-3; D is unresolved. This CDR3 comprises 14 residues. The V end was cut by 7 bases, the J end by 0 bases, with 10 bases between. Germline V CDR1 and CDR2: MNHNY, SVGAGI (reference sequence). CDR3 loop: CASKGHSSGNTIYF. CDR3 nucleotide sequence: TGTGCCAGCAAGGGTCATTCCTCTGGAAACACCATATATTTT.

The sample holds one count of this clone. Other DNA sequences in the same sample also yield this CDR3. This chain links TRBV29-1 with TRBJ1-2, with 7 bases aligning to TRBD1. There are 13 residues in the CDR3. In germline, CDR1 is SQVTM, CDR2 ANQGSEA. Unmatched junction bases numbered 3, after V lost 1 base and J lost 4 bases. CDR3 loop: CSVEGQGSYGYTF. The CDR3 bases are TGCAGCGTTGAAGGACAGGGCAGCTATGGCTACACCTTC.

There are a few counts of this clone. The rearrangement joins TRBV7-2 to TRBJ2-1; TRBD1 aligns across 10 bases. The length of the CDR3 is 16 residues. The germline gives CDR1 SGHTA, CDR2 FQGNSA. V lost 2 bases to trimming and J lost 5 bases; unmatched junction nucleotides: 6. CDR3 bases: TGTGCCAGCAGCTTATATTGGGGACAGGGGAACAATGAGCAGTTCTTC. Translating gives CASSLYWGQGNNEQFF.

V usage is TRBV5-1 and J usage is TRBJ2-7; TRBD1 matches at 7 bases. Germline-derived CDR1 and CDR2 are SGHRS and YFSETQ. V trimming: 5 bases; J trimming: 0 bases; junction bases outside the gene matches: 8. The CDR3 loop spans 15 amino acids. CDR3 sequence: CASSRDRRSSYEQYF. The CDR3 DNA reads as TGCGCCAGCAGTAGGGACAGACGAAGCTCCTACGAGCAGTACTTC. The variable domain in full, completed from reference TRBV5-1 and TRBJ2-7, reads KAGVTQTPRYLIKTRGQQVTLSCSPISGHRSVSWYQQTPGQGLQFLFEYFSETQRNKGNFPGRFSGRQFSNSRSEMNVSTLELGDSALYLCASSRDRRSSYEQYFGPGTRLTVT.

The chain recombines TRBV29-1 with TRBJ2-5, with D possibly TRBD1 on 6 matching bases. CDR3 length: 12 amino acids. Trimming shortened V by 5 bases and J by 3 bases, and 10 bases separated the two germline ends. The germline V gene has CDR1 SQVTM and CDR2 ANQGSEA. The DNA for the CDR3 is TGCAGCGTTAAACCAGGGGAAGAGACCCAGTACTTC. Translated: CSVKPGEETQYF.

The V and J genes are TRBV25-1 and TRBJ1-6; 9 bases are a match to TRBD1. V trimming: 3 bases; J trimming: 14 bases; junction bases outside the gene matches: 5. The CDR3 spans 13 residues. Germline V lookup: CDR1 MGHDK, CDR2 SYGVNS. The CDR3 nucleotides are TGTGCCAGCAGTGAGGGACAGGGAGGTTCCCTCCACTTT. The encoded protein is CASSEGQGGSLHF.

In its sample, this clone was seen once. The rearrangement uses TRBV13 and TRBJ2-2; D is possibly TRBD2 (6 bases). Germline CDR1 PRHDT, CDR2 FYEKMQ (reference sequence). The CDR3 contains 13 residues. V was trimmed by 6 bases and J by 6 bases, leaving 11 bases between them. CDR3 amino acids: CASSFRLAGELFF. Written as DNA, the CDR3 is TGTGCCAGCAGTTTCAGACTAGCCGGGGAGCTGTTTTTT.

The chain uses TRBV7-2 and TRBJ1-2, with D possibly being TRBD1 (6 bases). The CDR3 is 15 residues long. CDR1 and CDR2 (germline): SGHTA, FQGNSA. With 5 bases removed from V and 0 bases from J, the gap between germline ends came to 13 bases. CDR3 sequence (DNA): TGTGCCAGCAGCCGCCGGGAGGGGGCTAACTATGGCTACACCTTC. As protein: CASSRREGANYGYTF.

The sample holds a few counts of this clone. CDR3 loop: CSAVGNLRDTQYF. The DNA of the CDR3 is TGCAGCGCCGTGGGCAACTTGAGGGATACGCAGTATTTT. The chain couples TRBV29-1 to TRBJ2-3, with D unclear. V was pared by 7 bases and J by 6 bases, with 17 bases between. Germline assignment: CDR1 SQVTM and CDR2 ANQGSEA. CDR3 length: 13 amino acids.

This clone was picked up a small number of times. This chain joins TRBV6-5 and TRBJ1-1; the D is unclear. The CDR3 is made up of 16 amino acids. Trimming took 0 bases from V and 1 from J, leaving 12 bases between them. The germline V gene encodes CDR1 MNHEY and CDR2 SVGAGI. The CDR3 protein is CASSYSSRTGNTEAFF. DNA for the CDR3: TGTGCCAGCAGTTACTCGAGCAGGACTGGGAACACTGAAGCTTTCTTT.

This clone has just a few counts. The chain is built from TRBV4-3 and TRBJ2-3; maybe TRBD1 (6 bases). This CDR3 is 16 amino acids long. The V end lost 1 base, the J end lost 4 bases, and 15 bases lay between the germline ends. Looked up from germline, CDR1 is LGHNA and CDR2 is YSLEER. The CDR3 protein is CASSQGLGARADTQYF. In DNA form, the CDR3 reads TGCGCCAGCAGCCAAGGTCTGGGGGCAAGGGCAGATACGCAGTATTTT.

The V call is TRBV6-6, the J call TRBJ2-1; 7 positions match TRBD2. V gave up 5 bases and J gave up 7 bases; unmatched junction bases: 14. CDR3 size: 16 residues. CDR1 MNHNY and CDR2 SVGAGI come from the germline V gene (reference sequence). CDR3 bases: TGTGCCAGCAGTACGTTCTTAGCGGGTGGGGGTAATGAGCAGTTCTTC. Amino acids: CASSTFLAGGGNEQFF.

This clone has a handful of counts. The chain recombines TRBV23-1 with TRBJ1-2; 8 bases are shared with TRBD1. TRBV23-1 is labeled an ORF, and its function is uncertain. With V trimmed by 8 bases and J by 2 bases, 4 bases remained unmatched. The CDR3 covers 13 residues. The CDR3 nucleotides are TGCGCCAGCCCACGACAGGGGAACTATGGCTACACCTTC. Protein: CASPRQGNYGYTF.

Judged by abundance, this clone is medium-sized. This chain joins TRBV10-3 and TRBJ2-6; D remains ambiguous. CDR3 length equals 15 residues. Per germline, CDR1 ENHRY and CDR2 SYGVKD. V was pared by 0 bases and J by 0 bases, with 3 bases between. The CDR3 spells CAISESSSGANVLTF. CDR3 DNA sequence: TGTGCCATCAGTGAGTCGAGCTCTGGGGCCAACGTCCTGACTTTC.

This chain connects TRBV15 to TRBJ2-7, with no clear D. CDR3 size: 13 residues. Trimming removed 0 bases from V and 3 bases from J, with 6 bases in between. CDR1 and CDR2 (germline): LNHNV, YYDKDF (reference sequence). The CDR3 reads CATSRDRFYEQYF. CDR3 bases: TGTGCCACCAGCAGAGACCGGTTCTACGAGCAGTACTTC.

The gene calls are TRBV5-8 and TRBJ2-7; TRBD1 might be the D (5 bases). The CDR3 length is 11 residues. V shed 4 bases and J shed 4 bases, with 6 bases lying between them. Germline V gene sequence: CDR1 SGHTS, CDR2 YDEGEE. CDR3 coding DNA: TGTGCCAGCAGCCGACAGTACGAGCAGTACTTC. It yields the protein CASSRQYEQYF. The full variable domain, in which reference TRBV5-8 and TRBJ2-7 provide the parts outside the CDR3, is EAGVTQSPTHLIKTRGQQATLRCSPISGHTSVYWYQQALGLGLQFLLWYDEGEERNRGNFPPRFSGRQFPNYSSELNVNALELEDSALYLCASSRQYEQYFGPGTRLTVT.

A few counts support this clone. CDR3 amino acids: CSVEYGGNQPQHF. CDR3 in DNA: TGCAGCGTTGAATATGGGGGGAATCAGCCCCAGCATTTT. The chain uses TRBV29-1 and TRBJ1-5; weak D call: TRBD1 (5 bases). Deletions cut 2 bases from V and 4 bases from J, with 9 bases between. The CDR3 length is 13 residues. CDR1 and CDR2 from the germline V gene are SQVTM and ANQGSEA.

The chain is built from TRBV14 and TRBJ2-7; D remains ambiguous. This CDR3 region has 12 residues. V was cut by 1 base and J by 6 bases, with 7 bases left in between. Germline V gives CDR1 SGHDN, CDR2 FVKESK. This chain's CDR3 is CASSQVYSEQYF. CDR3 nucleotide sequence: TGTGCCAGCAGCCAAGTTTATTCCGAGCAGTACTTC.

The CDR3 region has the DNA TGTGCCAGCAGCCCTTACAAGGAAAACACTGAAGCTTTCTTT. It specifies CASSPYKENTEAFF. The chain has TRBV7-2 and TRBJ1-1; D call uncertain. Trimming cost V 5 bases and J 2 bases, with 12 bases left between them. The CDR3 has 14 amino acids. The V gene's germline CDR1 is SGHTA and CDR2 FQGNSA.

V is TRBV2 and J is TRBJ1-6; 9 bases are shared with TRBD1. CDR1 SNHLY and CDR2 FYNNEI come from the germline V gene. The CDR3 is 14 residues long. V shed 5 bases and J 6 bases; nucleotides not matched to a gene: 2. CDR3 nucleotides: TGTGCCAGCAGTTCGGGACAGGGTAATTCACCCCTCCACTTT. Protein: CASSSGQGNSPLHF.

The chain carries TRBV25-1 and TRBJ1-6; 7 positions match TRBD1. V dropped 4 bases and J dropped 10; count of bases not matched to a gene: 7. The germline V gene has CDR1 MGHDK and CDR2 SYGVNS. The CDR3 contains 14 residues. As DNA, the CDR3 is TGTGCCAGCAGTGTGGGGTCACAGGGGTCACCCCTCCACTTT. It translates to CASSVGSQGSPLHF.

This clone came up a few times. This sequence joins TRBV7-2 and TRBJ2-3; 13 bases agree with TRBD2. CDR1 is SGHTA, CDR2 FQGNSA, per germline. J was trimmed by 5 bases and V by 0 bases; bases with no gene match: 5. This CDR3 has 17 amino acids. CDR3 DNA sequence: TGTGCCAGCAGCTTAGCCTCGACTAGCGGGGGGCAAGATACGCAGTATTTT. Translating it yields CASSLASTSGGQDTQYF.

The table lists this clone with a few counts. The gene calls are TRBV11-3 and TRBJ2-1, with 13 bases lining up with TRBD2. The germline gives CDR1 SGHNT, CDR2 YENEEA. V lost 5 bases, J lost 7 bases, and 11 bases stayed unmatched. The CDR3 consists of 17 residues. CDR3 residues: CASSTRATSGGRNEQFF. In DNA, the CDR3 is TGTGCCAGCAGCACCCGGGCGACTAGCGGGGGGAGGAATGAGCAGTTCTTC.

This chain connects TRBV2 to TRBJ1-1; D is uncertain. The length of the CDR3 is 14 residues. CDR1 is SNHLY, CDR2 FYNNEI, per germline. V dropped 5 bases and J dropped 4 bases, with 14 bases sitting between them. CDR3 DNA sequence: TGTGCCAGCAGTAGGCAGTCAAGTTCCACTGAAGCTTTCTTT. Its translation is CASSRQSSSTEAFF.

The J gene is TRBJ1-4, the V gene TRBV30, with TRBD1 as a possible D gene (5 bases). The CDR3 totals 15 residues. Trimming stripped 2 bases from V and 8 bases from J, with 18 bases between. CDR1 is GTSNPN and CDR2 is SVGIG in the germline V gene (reference sequence). CDR3 region: CAWSPPWRGEEKLFF. CDR3 DNA: TGTGCCTGGAGTCCCCCGTGGAGGGGAGAGGAAAAACTGTTTTTT.

The chain uses TRBV29-1 and TRBJ2-1, with unresolved D. The CDR3 totals 12 residues. Trimming removed 7 bases from V and 9 bases from J, with 16 bases in between. Germline V gene data show CDR1 as SQVTM and CDR2 as ANQGSEA. The CDR3 DNA reads TGCAGCGGCCGGGTCCCCGCGGTTGAGCAGTTCTTC. It codes for CSGRVPAVEQFF.

V usage is TRBV15 and J usage is TRBJ2-5; D is perhaps TRBD1 (5 bases). The CDR3 length is 14 residues. Per the germline V gene, CDR1 is LNHNV and CDR2 is YYDKDF (reference sequence). Trimming left V 6 bases short and J 7 bases short, with 18 bases between. DNA for the CDR3: TGTGCCACCAGGACCGACCTAGTCGACAGGACCCAGTACTTC. Encoded protein: CATRTDLVDRTQYF.

The chain is built from TRBV29-1 and TRBJ1-2; D call uncertain. This CDR3 is 13 amino acids long. Trimming took off 4 bases at V and 4 bases at J, with 13 bases between the two ends. Germline assignment: CDR1 SQVTM and CDR2 ANQGSEA. CDR3 in amino acids: CSVVVALGYGYTF. CDR3 DNA: TGCAGCGTTGTCGTGGCATTAGGCTATGGCTACACCTTC. The full variable domain, completed using reference TRBV29-1 and TRBJ1-2, is SAVISQKPSRDICQRGTSLTIQCQVDSQVTMMFWYRQQPGQSLTLIATANQGSEATYESGFVIDKFPISRPNLTFSTLTVSNMSPEDSSIYLCSVVVALGYGYTFGSGTRLTVV.